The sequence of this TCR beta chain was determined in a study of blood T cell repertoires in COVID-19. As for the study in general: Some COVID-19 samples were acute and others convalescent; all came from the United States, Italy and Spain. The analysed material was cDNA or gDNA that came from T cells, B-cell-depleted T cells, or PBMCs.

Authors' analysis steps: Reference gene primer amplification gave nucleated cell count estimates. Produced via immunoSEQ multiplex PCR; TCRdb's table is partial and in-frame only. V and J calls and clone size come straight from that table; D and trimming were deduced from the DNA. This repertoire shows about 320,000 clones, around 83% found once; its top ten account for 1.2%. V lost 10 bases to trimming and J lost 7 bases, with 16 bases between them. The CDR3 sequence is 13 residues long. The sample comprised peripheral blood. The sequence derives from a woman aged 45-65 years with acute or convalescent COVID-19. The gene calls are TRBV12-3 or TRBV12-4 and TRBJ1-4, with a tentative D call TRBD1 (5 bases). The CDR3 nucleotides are TGTGCCACCCGGGACGCGGGAGGTGAAAAACTGTTTTTT. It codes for CATRDAGGEKLFF.